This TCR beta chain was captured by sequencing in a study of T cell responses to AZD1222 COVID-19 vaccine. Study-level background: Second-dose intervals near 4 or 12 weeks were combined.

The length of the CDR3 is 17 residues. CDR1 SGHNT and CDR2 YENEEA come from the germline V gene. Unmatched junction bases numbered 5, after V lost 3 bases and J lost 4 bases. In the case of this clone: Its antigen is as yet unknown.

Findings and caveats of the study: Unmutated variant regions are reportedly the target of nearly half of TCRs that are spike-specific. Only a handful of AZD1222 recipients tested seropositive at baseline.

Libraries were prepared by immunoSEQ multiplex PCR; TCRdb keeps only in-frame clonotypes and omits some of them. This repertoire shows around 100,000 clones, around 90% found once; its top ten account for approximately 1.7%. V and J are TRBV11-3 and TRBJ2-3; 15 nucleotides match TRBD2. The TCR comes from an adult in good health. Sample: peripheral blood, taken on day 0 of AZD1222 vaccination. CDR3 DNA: TGTGCCAGCAGCTTGGGACTAGCGGGAGGTGGGGCAGATACGCAGTATTTT. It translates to CASSLGLAGGGADTQYF.